These 18 T cell receptor beta chains share one sample of origin, sequenced in a study of blood T cell repertoires in COVID-19. Generated by immunoSEQ multiplex PCR, the TCRdb table keeps only in-frame clones and is missing some. In the table there are 100,000 to 150,000 clones, approximately 80% of which are singletons. The sequencing sample was made of peripheral blood. These receptors all come from a man in his 70s with acute or convalescent COVID-19.

In its sample, this clone was seen once. The chain couples TRBV6-6 to TRBJ1-5; 10 bases agree with TRBD1. V was pared by 4 bases and J by 4 bases, with 1 base of the junction left unmatched. This CDR3 has 14 amino acids. Germline-derived CDR1 and CDR2 are MNHNY and SVGAGI (reference sequence). In nucleotides, the CDR3 is TGTGCCAGCAGTTGGGGACAGGGGAATCAGCCCCAGCATTTT. This sequence encodes CASSWGQGNQPQHF.

The gene calls are TRBV2 and TRBJ2-1; D perhaps matches TRBD2 (5 bases). Germline V gene sequence: CDR1 SNHLY, CDR2 FYNNEI. The germline V and J ends were trimmed by 5 bases and 7 bases, with 15 bases remaining between them. The length of the CDR3 is 14 residues. CDR3 sequence: CASSQDELANEQFF. CDR3 DNA sequence: TGTGCCAGCAGTCAAGACGAGCTAGCTAATGAGCAGTTCTTC.

This clone has a single count. The genes are TRBV2 and TRBJ2-3; 10 bases agree with TRBD2. The CDR3 contains 14 residues. V lost 6 bases and J lost 6; bases outside the gene matches: 6. Germline CDR1 reads SNHLY; CDR2 reads FYNNEI. The CDR3 is CASRAGTSADTQYF. The CDR3 DNA follows: TGTGCCAGCAGAGCCGGGACTAGCGCCGATACGCAGTATTTT.

The chain has TRBV19 and TRBJ1-1, with 7 bases that match TRBD1. The germline V gene has CDR1 LNHDA and CDR2 SQIVND (reference sequence). V lost 3 bases to trimming and J lost 11 bases; unmatched junction nucleotides: 12. The CDR3 is 14 residues long. Here the CDR3 DNA reads TGTGCCAGTAGTATTCCCGCCCAGGGGGTAAAGGCTTTCTTT. Its protein is CASSIPAQGVKAFF.

The V call is TRBV10-3, the J call TRBJ1-4; D remains ambiguous. Trimming took 4 bases from V and 1 from J, leaving 10 bases between them. The CDR3 is made up of 15 amino acids. CDR1 and CDR2 (germline): ENHRY, SYGVKD. The CDR3 nucleotides read TGTGCCATCAGTGTGGATCCGGGAACTAATGAAAAACTGTTTTTT. This translates into CAISVDPGTNEKLFF.

Only one count was recorded for this clone. The rearrangement links TRBV11-2 to TRBJ1-1; D possibly corresponds to TRBD1 (6 bases). Trimming stripped 2 bases from V and 7 bases from J, with 17 bases between. Germline values: CDR1 SGHAT, CDR2 FQNNGV. The CDR3 runs to 15 residues. CDR3 region: CASSLSSIGRGEAFF. Written as DNA, the CDR3 is TGTGCCAGCAGCTTATCTTCCATCGGCAGGGGTGAAGCTTTCTTT.

This clone was counted only a few times. The rearrangement links TRBV12-3 or TRBV12-4 to TRBJ1-2; 9 bases map to TRBD1. The CDR3 has 13 residues. The V gene end was trimmed by 6 bases and the J gene end by 7 bases; junction bases not matched to a gene: 6. In DNA form, the CDR3 reads TGTGCCAGCAGGGGGGACAGGGCGATTGGCTACACCTTC. Residues: CASRGDRAIGYTF.

The genes are TRBV5-6 and TRBJ2-3, with 9 bases fitting TRBD2. Germline CDR1 and CDR2: SGHDT and YYEEEE. The length of the CDR3 is 15 residues. V lost 4 bases to trimming and J lost 0 bases; unmatched junction nucleotides: 3. The CDR3 protein is CASSPGLASTDTQYF. In nucleotides, the CDR3 is TGTGCCAGCAGCCCCGGACTAGCGAGCACAGATACGCAGTATTTT. Combining the CDR3 with reference TRBV5-6 and TRBJ2-3 gives the whole variable domain DAGVTQSPTHLIKTRGQQVTLRCSPKSGHDTVSWYQQALGQGPQFIFQYYEEEERQRGNFPDRFSGHQFPNYSSELNVNALLLGDSALYLCASSPGLASTDTQYFGPGTRLTVL.

A word on this clone: In this CDR3 the conserved last residue, phenylalanine or tryptophan, is missing, so a read error is likely. It is unclear where the CDR3 begins or ends on the DNA, so no DNA is shown, and the CDR3 is as TCRdb lists it. This chain's CDR3 is CASSETYFMTGATI. The chain joins TRBV6-6 to TRBJ1-2; TRBD1 was called by the table and not checked on the DNA. The CDR3 numbers 14 amino acids, ends counted. Germline CDR1 MNHNY, CDR2 SVGAGI (reference sequence).

This clone was seen more than once but under ten times. V and J are TRBV13 and TRBJ1-4, with a tentative D call TRBD1 (6 bases). Germline CDR1 PRHDT, CDR2 FYEKMQ (reference sequence). This CDR3 has 15 residues. Between the trimmed V and J ends, which lost 5 bases and 4 bases, there was a span of 14 bases. The CDR3 sequence is CASSRDRLLNEKLFF. The CDR3 DNA reads TGTGCCAGCAGCCGAGACAGGCTCCTTAATGAAAAACTGTTTTTT. The variable domain in full, completed from reference TRBV13 and TRBJ1-4, reads AAGVIQSPRHLIKEKRETATLKCYPIPRHDTVYWYQQGPGQDPQFLISFYEKMQSDKGSIPDRFSAQQFSDYHSELNMSSLELGDSALYFCASSRDRLLNEKLFFGSGTQLSVL.

This rearrangement joins TRBV19 to TRBJ1-5, with 7 positions matching TRBD1. This CDR3 has 14 residues. The V and J ends lost 4 bases and 4 bases, in that order; junction bases with no gene match: 4. Germline V gene data show CDR1 as LNHDA and CDR2 as SQIVND (reference sequence). This chain's CDR3 is CASSTGQLNQPQHF. Written as DNA, the CDR3 is TGTGCCAGTAGTACGGGACAGTTGAATCAGCCCCAGCATTTT.

This chain joins TRBV3-1 (or the pseudogene TRBV3-2) and TRBJ1-2, with D hard to call. Trimming removed 5 bases from V and 5 bases from J, with 9 bases in between. Per the germline V gene, CDR1 is LGHDT and CDR2 is YNNKEL (reference sequence). The CDR3 runs to 12 residues. The CDR3 bases are TGTGCCAGCAGCAACGGTATTTATGGCTACACCTTC. Residues: CASSNGIYGYTF.

V usage is TRBV29-1 and J usage is TRBJ2-3; 12 bases are a match to TRBD2. The V and J ends lost 4 bases and 5 bases, in that order; junction bases with no gene match: 4. CDR1 is SQVTM and CDR2 is ANQGSEA in the germline V gene. The CDR3 sequence is 14 residues long. The CDR3 DNA is TGCAGCGTTGGGACTAGCGGGGTTAGAGATACGCAGTATTTT. It yields the protein CSVGTSGVRDTQYF.

This rearrangement joins TRBV24-1 to TRBJ1-2; D is perhaps TRBD1 (6 bases). V was clipped by 3 bases and J by 8 bases, with 24 bases between them. CDR1 and CDR2 from the germline V gene are KGHDR and SFDVKD. This CDR3 spans 17 amino acids. DNA of the CDR3: TGTGCCACCAGTGATGGCCCTTCGACAGGAACTTTAGAGGGCTACACCTTC. Translation gives CATSDGPSTGTLEGYTF.

The chain is built from TRBV15 and TRBJ1-4, with 10 bases fitting TRBD1. The CDR3 covers 16 residues. Per the germline V gene, CDR1 is LNHNV and CDR2 is YYDKDF (reference sequence). Germline trimming cut 3 bases from V and 7 bases from J; bases unmatched to any gene: 8. The CDR3: CATSRTTGQGFEKLFF. The CDR3 DNA reads as TGTGCCACCAGCAGGACCACGGGACAGGGGTTTGAAAAACTGTTTTTT. The full variable domain, in which reference TRBV15 and TRBJ1-4 provide the parts outside the CDR3, is DAMVIQNPRYQVTQFGKPVTLSCSQTLNHNVMYWYQQKSSQAPKLLFHYYDKDFNNEADTPDNFQSRRPNTSFCFLDIRSPGLGDTAMYLCATSRTTGQGFEKLFFGSGTQLSVL.

The chain combines TRBV19 with TRBJ2-2; 8 bases align to TRBD1. Looked up from germline, CDR1 is LNHDA and CDR2 is SQIVND (reference sequence). The ends lost 10 bases at V and 4 bases at J; junction bases unmatched: 14. This CDR3 region has 16 residues. The CDR3 is CATKSVGTGATGELFF. The CDR3 DNA is TGTGCCACCAAAAGTGTAGGGACAGGTGCCACCGGGGAGCTGTTTTTT.

This sequence joins TRBV28 and TRBJ2-2, with 7 bases lining up with TRBD2. This CDR3 is 14 amino acids long. Germline loops: CDR1 MDHEN, CDR2 SYDVKM. Germline trimming cut 6 bases from V and 5 bases from J; bases unmatched to any gene: 6. In nucleotides, the CDR3 is TGTGCCAGCAGGTCCGGGGGGAGGACCGGGGAGCTGTTTTTT. This encodes CASRSGGRTGELFF.

V usage is TRBV3-1 (or the pseudogene TRBV3-2) and J usage is TRBJ2-2; 15 positions agree with TRBD2. V lost 4 bases to trimming and J lost 1 base; unmatched junction nucleotides: 4. Germline V CDR1 and CDR2: LGHDT, YNNKEL (reference sequence). The CDR3 is 18 residues long. CDR3 region: CASSRGLAGGWNTGELFF. The CDR3 DNA follows: TGTGCCAGCAGCCGGGGACTAGCGGGGGGTTGGAACACCGGGGAGCTGTTTTTT.